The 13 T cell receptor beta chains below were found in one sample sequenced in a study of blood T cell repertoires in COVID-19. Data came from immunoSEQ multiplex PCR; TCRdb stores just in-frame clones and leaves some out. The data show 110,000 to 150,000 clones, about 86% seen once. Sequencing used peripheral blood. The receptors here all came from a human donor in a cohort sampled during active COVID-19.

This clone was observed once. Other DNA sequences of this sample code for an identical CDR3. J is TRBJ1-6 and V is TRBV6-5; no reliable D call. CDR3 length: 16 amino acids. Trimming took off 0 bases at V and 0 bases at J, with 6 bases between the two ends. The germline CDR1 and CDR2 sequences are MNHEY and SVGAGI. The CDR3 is CASSYSRSSYNSPLHF. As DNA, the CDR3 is TGTGCCAGCAGTTACTCACGGAGCTCCTATAATTCACCCCTCCACTTT.

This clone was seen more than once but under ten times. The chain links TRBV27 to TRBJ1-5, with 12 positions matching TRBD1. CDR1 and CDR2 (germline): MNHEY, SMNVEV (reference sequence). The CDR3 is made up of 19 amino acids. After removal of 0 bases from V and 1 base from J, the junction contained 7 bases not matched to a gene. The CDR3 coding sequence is TGTGCCAGCAGTTTATCGGGACAGGGGGCGAGGACCAGCAATCAGCCCCAGCATTTT. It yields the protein CASSLSGQGARTSNQPQHF.

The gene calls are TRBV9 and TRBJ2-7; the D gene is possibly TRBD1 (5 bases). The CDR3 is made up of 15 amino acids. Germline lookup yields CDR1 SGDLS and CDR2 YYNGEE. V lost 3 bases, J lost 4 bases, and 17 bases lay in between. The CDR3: CASSASRQGRYEQYF. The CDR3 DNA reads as TGTGCCAGCAGCGCCAGCCGGCAGGGAAGGTACGAGCAGTACTTC.

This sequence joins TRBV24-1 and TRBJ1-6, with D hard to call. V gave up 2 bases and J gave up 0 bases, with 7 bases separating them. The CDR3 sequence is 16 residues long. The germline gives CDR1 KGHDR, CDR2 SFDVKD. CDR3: CATSDSGSSYNSPLHF. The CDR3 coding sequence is TGTGCCACCAGTGATTCTGGGAGCTCCTATAATTCACCCCTCCACTTT.

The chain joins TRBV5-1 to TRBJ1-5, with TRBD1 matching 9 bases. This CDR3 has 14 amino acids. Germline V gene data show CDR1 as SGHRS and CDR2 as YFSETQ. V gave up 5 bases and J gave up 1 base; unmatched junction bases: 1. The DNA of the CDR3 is TGCGCCAGCAGTACAGGGGGCAGCAATCAGCCCCAGCATTTT. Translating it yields CASSTGGSNQPQHF.

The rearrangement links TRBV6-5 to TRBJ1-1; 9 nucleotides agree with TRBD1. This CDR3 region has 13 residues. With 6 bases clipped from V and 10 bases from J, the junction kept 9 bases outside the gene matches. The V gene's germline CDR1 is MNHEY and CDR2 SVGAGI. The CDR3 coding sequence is TGTGCCAGCAGAGCCGGGACAGGGCTCGGAGCTTTCTTT. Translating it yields CASRAGTGLGAFF.

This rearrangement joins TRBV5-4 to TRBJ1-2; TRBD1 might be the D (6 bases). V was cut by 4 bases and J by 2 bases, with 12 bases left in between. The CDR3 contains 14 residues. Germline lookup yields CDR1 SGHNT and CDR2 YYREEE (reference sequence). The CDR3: CASSPAQGNYGYTF. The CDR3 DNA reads TGTGCCAGCAGCCCGGCACAGGGCAACTATGGCTACACCTTC.

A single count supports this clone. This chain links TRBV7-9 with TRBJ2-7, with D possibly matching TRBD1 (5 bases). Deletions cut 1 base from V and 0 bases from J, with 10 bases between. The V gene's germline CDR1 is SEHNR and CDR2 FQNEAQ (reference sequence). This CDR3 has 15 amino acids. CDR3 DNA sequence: TGTGCCAGCAGCTTAGGGACACTCAGCTCCTACGAGCAGTACTTC. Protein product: CASSLGTLSSYEQYF.

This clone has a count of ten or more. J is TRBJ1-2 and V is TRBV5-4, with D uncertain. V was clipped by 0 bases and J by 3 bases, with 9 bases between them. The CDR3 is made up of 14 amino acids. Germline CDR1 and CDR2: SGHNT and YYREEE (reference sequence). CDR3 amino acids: CASSLGASDYGYTF. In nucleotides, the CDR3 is TGTGCCAGCAGCTTGGGGGCGTCCGACTATGGCTACACCTTC. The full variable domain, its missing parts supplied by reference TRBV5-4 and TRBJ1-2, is ETGVTQSPTHLIKTRGQQVTLRCSSQSGHNTVSWYQQALGQGPQFIFQYYREEENGRGNFPPRFSGLQFPNYSSELNVNALELDDSALYLCASSLGASDYGYTFGSGTRLTVV.

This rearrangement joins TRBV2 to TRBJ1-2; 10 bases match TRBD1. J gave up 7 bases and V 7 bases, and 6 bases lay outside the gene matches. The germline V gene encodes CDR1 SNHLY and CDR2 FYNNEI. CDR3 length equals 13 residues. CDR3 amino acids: CASNRDRGSGYTF. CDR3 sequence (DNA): TGTGCCAGCAATCGGGACAGGGGCTCTGGCTACACCTTC.

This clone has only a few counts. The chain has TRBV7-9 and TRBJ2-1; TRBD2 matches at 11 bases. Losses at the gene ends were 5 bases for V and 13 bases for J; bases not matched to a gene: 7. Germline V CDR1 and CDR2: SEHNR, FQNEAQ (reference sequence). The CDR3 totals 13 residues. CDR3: CASSPPSGGFQFF. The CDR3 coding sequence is TGTGCCAGCAGCCCCCCTAGCGGGGGGTTCCAGTTCTTC.

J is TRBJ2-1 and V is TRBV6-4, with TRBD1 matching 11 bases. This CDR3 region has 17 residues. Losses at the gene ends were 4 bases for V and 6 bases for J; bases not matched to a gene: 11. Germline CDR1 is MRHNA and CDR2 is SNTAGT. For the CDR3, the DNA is TGTGCCAGCAGTGCACTAGGACAGGGGGCGAGTTTCAATGAGCAGTTCTTC. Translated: CASSALGQGASFNEQFF.

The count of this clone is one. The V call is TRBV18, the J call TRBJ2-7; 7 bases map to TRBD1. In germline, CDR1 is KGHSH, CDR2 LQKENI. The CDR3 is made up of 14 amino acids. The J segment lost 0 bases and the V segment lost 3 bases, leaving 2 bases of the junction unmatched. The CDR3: CASSPGQASYEQYF. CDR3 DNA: TGTGCCAGCTCACCCGGACAGGCCTCCTACGAGCAGTACTTC. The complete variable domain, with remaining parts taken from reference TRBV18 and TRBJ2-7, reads NAGVMQNPRHLVRRRGQEARLRCSPMKGHSHVYWYRQLPEEGLKFMVYLQKENIIDESGMPKERFSAEFPKEGPSILRIQQVVRGDSAAYFCASSPGQASYEQYFGPGTRLTVT.